This T cell receptor beta chain was identified in a study of blood T cell repertoires in COVID-19. About the study: Collection of acute and convalescent COVID-19 samples took place in the United States, Italy and Spain. In each case, the material was cDNA or gDNA derived from T cells, B-cell-depleted T cells, or PBMCs.

Germline V gene sequence: CDR1 LNHDA, CDR2 SQIVND (reference sequence). CDR3 length: 15 residues. The trim removed 4 bases at V and 5 bases at J, leaving 10 bases unmatched. This clone was seen a few times. In the original analysis: Scientists estimated how many nucleated cells there were by amplifying reference gene primers. This table comes from immunoSEQ multiplex PCR, and its TCRdb copy is limited to in-frame clones, with some not included. The DNA was the basis for D and trimming; V, J and clone size are from that table. The data hold about 330,000 clones, with almost 85% observed a single time. This clonotype was sampled from a human donor in a cohort sampled during active COVID-19. This chain joins TRBV19 and TRBJ1-1; 7 bases align to TRBD1. The sequencing sample was made of peripheral blood. The CDR3 sequence: CASSTDPDRATEAFF. The CDR3 nucleotides are TGTGCCAGTAGTACCGATCCTGACAGGGCTACTGAAGCTTTCTTT. Together with reference TRBV19 and TRBJ1-1, the CDR3 gives the full variable domain: DGGITQSPKYLFRKEGQNVTLSCEQNLNHDAMYWYRQDPGQGLRLIYYSQIVNDFQKGDIAEGYSVSREKKESFPLTVTSAQKNPTAFYLCASSTDPDRATEAFFGQGTRLTVV.